A selection of T cell receptor beta chains follows, all from one sample in a study of cytomegalovirus exposure and HLA in healthy donors. Some clones are missing from TCRdb's copy, which holds only in-frame ones; the method was immunoSEQ multiplex PCR. This repertoire shows approximately 290,000 clones, 80% found once; its top ten account for roughly 0.31%. The sequenced material came from PBMCs. Receptors originate from a girl aged 2 to 10 in good health and CMV-seronegative. Each CDR3 is given with its conserved first and last residue. D genes are given only for firm matches. The size entry is marked missing in some rows and otherwise reads once, few, many or a size class.

j_gene | d_gene | v_gene | abundance | CDR3nt | CDR3aa
TRBJ1-1 | - | TRBV20-1 | - | TGCAGTGCAGAGGAGAACACTGAAGCTTTCTTT | CSAEENTEAFF
TRBJ2-1 | TRBD1 | TRBV28 | - | TGTGCCAGCAGTTTATGGGACAGGGAAGGGAATGAGCAGTTCTTC | CASSLWDREGNEQFF
TRBJ2-7 | - | TRBV10-3 | - | TGTGCCATCAGTGAACGTAGGGCGGGATCCGCTTACGAGCAGTACTTC | CAISERRAGSAYEQYF
TRBJ1-1 | - | TRBV6-5 | - | TGTGCCAGCAGTTCCGATTGGCGGACTGAAGCTTTCTTT | CASSSDWRTEAFF
TRBJ2-6 | - | TRBV7-9 | once | TGTGCCAGCAGCTTATCGGGATACTCTGGGGCCAACGTCCTGACTTTC | CASSLSGYSGANVLTF
TRBJ1-2 | - | TRBV6-5 | - | TGTGCCAGCAGCCCCCAGGGTGGATTCTATGGCTACACCTTC | CASSPQGGFYGYTF
TRBJ2-5 | TRBD2 | TRBV9 | - | TGTGCCAGCAGCCGGAGGGCTAGCGGAACGCCCCAGTACTTC | CASSRRASGTPQYF
TRBJ2-7 | - | TRBV7-9 | - | TGTGCCAGCAGCAAAACGGGGGAGCAGTACTTC | CASSKTGEQYF
TRBJ1-3 | - | TRBV11-2 | - | TGTGCCAGCAGCTCAGGGGACCGCAACACCATATATTTT | CASSSGDRNTIYF
TRBJ2-3 | TRBD2 | TRBV28 | - | TGTGCCAGCAGGTTGGCGGGAGGGCCTCCAGATACGCAGTATTTT | CASRLAGGPPDTQYF
TRBJ1-2 | - | TRBV16 | - | TGTGCCAGCAGCCAATTTTTTGTAGTTTCTAACTATGGCTACACCTTC | CASSQFFVVSNYGYTF
TRBJ2-7 | TRBD1 | TRBV7-2 | - | TGTGCCAGCAGCTTAAGGACAGGGGAAGAGCAGTACTTC | CASSLRTGEEQYF
TRBJ2-1 | - | TRBV2 | - | TGTGCCAGCACGGGGAATGAGCAGTTCTTC | CASTGNEQFF
TRBJ2-7 | - | TRBV9 | - | TGTGCCAGCAGCGTAACGACTGAGCCCTACGAGCAGTACTTC | CASSVTTEPYEQYF
TRBJ1-4 | - | TRBV2 | - | TGTGCCAGCAGTGACCCCACGACAGGAATTGATAATGAAAAACTGTTTTTT | CASSDPTTGIDNEKLFF
TRBJ2-2 | TRBD2 | TRBV19 | - | TGTGCCAGTACCGCTAGCGGGCTCGCGAACACCGGGGAGCTGTTTTTT | CASTASGLANTGELFF
TRBJ2-7 | TRBD1 | TRBV7-6 | few | TGTGCCAGCACTCTGGGACAGGGCTACGAGCAGTACTTC | CASTLGQGYEQYF
TRBJ1-1 | TRBD1 | TRBV27 | once | TGTGCCAGCAGTTCCGGGACAGAGGAAGCTTTCTTT | CASSSGTEEAFF
TRBJ1-1 | - | TRBV6-5 | once | TGTGCCAGCAGTCTTTACCCGACAGGGAACACTGAAGCTTTCTTT | CASSLYPTGNTEAFF
TRBJ1-1 | - | TRBV28 | few | TGTGCCAGCAGTCCCCGGACGAAGGGGGCTTTCTTT | CASSPRTKGAFF
TRBJ2-2 | - | TRBV21-1 | - | TGTGCCAGCAGCAAAATCAGGGGAGACACCGGGGAGCTGTTTTTT | CASSKIRGDTGELFF
TRBJ2-1 | TRBD1 | TRBV7-9 | few | TGTGCCAGCAGCTTAGCGCAGGGGGATATCAATGAGCAGTTCTTC | CASSLAQGDINEQFF